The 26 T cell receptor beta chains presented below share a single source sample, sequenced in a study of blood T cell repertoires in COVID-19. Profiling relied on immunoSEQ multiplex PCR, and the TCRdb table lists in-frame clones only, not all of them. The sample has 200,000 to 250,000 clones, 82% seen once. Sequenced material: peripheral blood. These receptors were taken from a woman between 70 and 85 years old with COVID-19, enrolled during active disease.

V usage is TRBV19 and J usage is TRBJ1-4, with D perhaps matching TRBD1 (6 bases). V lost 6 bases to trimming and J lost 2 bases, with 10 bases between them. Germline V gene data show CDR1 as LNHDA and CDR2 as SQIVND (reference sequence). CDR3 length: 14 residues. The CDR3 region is CASRRTGTNEKLFF. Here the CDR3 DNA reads TGTGCCAGTAGGCGAACAGGGACTAATGAAAAACTGTTTTTT.

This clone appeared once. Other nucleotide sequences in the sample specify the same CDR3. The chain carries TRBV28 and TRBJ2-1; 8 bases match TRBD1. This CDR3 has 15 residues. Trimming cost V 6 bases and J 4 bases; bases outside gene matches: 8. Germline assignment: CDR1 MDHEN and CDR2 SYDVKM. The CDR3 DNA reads TGTGCCAGCAGCCCCTCAGGGGGCCCGTACAATGAGCAGTTCTTC. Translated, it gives CASSPSGGPYNEQFF.

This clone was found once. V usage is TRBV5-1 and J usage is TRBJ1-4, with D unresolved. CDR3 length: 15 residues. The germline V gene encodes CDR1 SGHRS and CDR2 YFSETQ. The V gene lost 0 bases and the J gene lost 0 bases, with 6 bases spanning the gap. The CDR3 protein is CASSLASATNEKLFF. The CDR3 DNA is TGCGCCAGCAGCTTGGCTTCTGCAACTAATGAAAAACTGTTTTTT. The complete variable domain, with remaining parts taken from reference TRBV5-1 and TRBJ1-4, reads KAGVTQTPRYLIKTRGQQVTLSCSPISGHRSVSWYQQTPGQGLQFLFEYFSETQRNKGNFPGRFSGRQFSNSRSEMNVSTLELGDSALYLCASSLASATNEKLFFGSGTQLSVL.

CDR3 amino acids: CASSLDRGFQKNTEAFF. As DNA, the CDR3 is TGTGCCAGCAGCTTAGATCGGGGATTCCAAAAGAACACTGAAGCTTTCTTT. V is TRBV7-9 and J is TRBJ1-1, with D hard to call. V was trimmed by 1 base and J by 1 base, leaving 16 bases between them. This CDR3 is built from 17 residues. Per the germline V gene, CDR1 is SEHNR and CDR2 is FQNEAQ (reference sequence). Complete variable domain (other parts from reference TRBV7-9 and TRBJ1-1): DTGVSQNPRHKITKRGQNVTFRCDPISEHNRLYWYRQTLGQGPEFLTYFQNEAQLEKSRLLSDRFSAERPKGSFSTLEIQRTEQGDSAMYLCASSLDRGFQKNTEAFFGQGTRLTVV.

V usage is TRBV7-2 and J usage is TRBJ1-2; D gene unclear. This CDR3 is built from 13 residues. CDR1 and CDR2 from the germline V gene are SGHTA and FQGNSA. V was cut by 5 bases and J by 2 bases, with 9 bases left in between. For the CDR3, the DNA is TGTGCCAGCAGCGCGCCGGGGAACTATGGCTACACCTTC. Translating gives CASSAPGNYGYTF. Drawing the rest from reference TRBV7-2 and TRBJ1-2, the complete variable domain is GAGVSQSPSNKVTEKGKDVELRCDPISGHTALYWYRQSLGQGLEFLIYFQGNSAPDKSGLPSDRFSAERTGGSVSTLTIQRTQQEDSAVYLCASSAPGNYGYTFGSGTRLTVV.

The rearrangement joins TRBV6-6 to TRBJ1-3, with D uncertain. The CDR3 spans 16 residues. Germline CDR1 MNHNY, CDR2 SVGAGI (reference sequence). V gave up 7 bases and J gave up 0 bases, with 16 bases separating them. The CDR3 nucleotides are TGTGCCAGCACTTCTTCCATCGGGTACTCTGGAAACACCATATATTTT. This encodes CASTSSIGYSGNTIYF.

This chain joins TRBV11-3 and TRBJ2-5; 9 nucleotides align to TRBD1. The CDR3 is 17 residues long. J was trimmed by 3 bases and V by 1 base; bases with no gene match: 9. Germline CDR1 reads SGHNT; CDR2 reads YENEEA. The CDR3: CASSLGKTGQGKETQYF. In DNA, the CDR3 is TGTGCCAGCAGCTTAGGGAAGACGGGACAGGGAAAAGAGACCCAGTACTTC.

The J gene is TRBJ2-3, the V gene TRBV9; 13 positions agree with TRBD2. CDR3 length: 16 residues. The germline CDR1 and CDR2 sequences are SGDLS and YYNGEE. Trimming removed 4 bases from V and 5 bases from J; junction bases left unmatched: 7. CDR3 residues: CASSKTSGRAQDTQYF. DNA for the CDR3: TGTGCCAGCAGCAAAACTAGCGGGAGGGCCCAAGATACGCAGTATTTT.

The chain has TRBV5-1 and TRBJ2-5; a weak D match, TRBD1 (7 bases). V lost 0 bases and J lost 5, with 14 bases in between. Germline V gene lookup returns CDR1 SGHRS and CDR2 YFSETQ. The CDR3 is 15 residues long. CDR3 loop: CASSLARTGGETQYF. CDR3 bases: TGCGCCAGCAGCTTGGCAAGGACAGGAGGGGAGACCCAGTACTTC.

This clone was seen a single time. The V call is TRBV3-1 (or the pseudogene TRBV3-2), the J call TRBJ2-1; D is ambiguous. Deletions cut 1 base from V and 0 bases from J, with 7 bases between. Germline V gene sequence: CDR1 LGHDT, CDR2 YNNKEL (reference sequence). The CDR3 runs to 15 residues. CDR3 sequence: CASSQGRSSYNEQFF. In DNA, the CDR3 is TGTGCCAGCAGCCAAGGCCGGAGCTCCTACAATGAGCAGTTCTTC.

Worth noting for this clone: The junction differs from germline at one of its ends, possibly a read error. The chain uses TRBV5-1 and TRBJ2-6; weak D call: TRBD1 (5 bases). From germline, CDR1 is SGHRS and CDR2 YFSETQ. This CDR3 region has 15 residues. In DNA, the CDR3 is TGCGCCAGCAGCACCTGGGGCGCTGGGGCCAACGCCCTGACTTTC. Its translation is CASSTWGAGANALTF. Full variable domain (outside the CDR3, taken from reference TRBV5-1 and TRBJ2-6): KAGVTQTPRYLIKTRGQQVTLSCSPISGHRSVSWYQQTPGQGLQFLFEYFSETQRNKGNFPGRFSGRQFSNSRSEMNVSTLELGDSALYLCASSTWGAGANALTFGAGSRLTVL.

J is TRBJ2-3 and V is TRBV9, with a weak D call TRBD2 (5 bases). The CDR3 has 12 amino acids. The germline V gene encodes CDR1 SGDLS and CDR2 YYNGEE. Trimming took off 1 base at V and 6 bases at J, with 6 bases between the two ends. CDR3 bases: TGTGCCAGCAGCGTACGGGATGATACGCAGTATTTT. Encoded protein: CASSVRDDTQYF.

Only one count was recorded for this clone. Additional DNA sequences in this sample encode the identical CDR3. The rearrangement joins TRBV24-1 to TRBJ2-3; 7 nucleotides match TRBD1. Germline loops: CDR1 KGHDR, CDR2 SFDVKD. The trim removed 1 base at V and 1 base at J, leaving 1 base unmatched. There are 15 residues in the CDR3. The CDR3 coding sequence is TGTGCCACCAGTGATTTCGGGACAGGCACAGATACGCAGTATTTT. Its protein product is CATSDFGTGTDTQYF.

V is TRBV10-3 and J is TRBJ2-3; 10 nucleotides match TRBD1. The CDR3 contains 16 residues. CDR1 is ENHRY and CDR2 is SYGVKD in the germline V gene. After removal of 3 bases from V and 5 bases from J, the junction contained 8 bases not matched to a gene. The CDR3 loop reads CAISDSDRGKEDTQYF. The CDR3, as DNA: TGTGCCATCAGTGATTCGGACAGGGGGAAGGAAGATACGCAGTATTTT.

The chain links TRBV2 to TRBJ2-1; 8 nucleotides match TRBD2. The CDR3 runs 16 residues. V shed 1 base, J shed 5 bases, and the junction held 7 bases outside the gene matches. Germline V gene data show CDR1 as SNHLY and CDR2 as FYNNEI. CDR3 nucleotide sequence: TGTGCCAGCAGTGAAGACAGCGGGAGTGGTAACAATGAGCAGTTCTTC. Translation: CASSEDSGSGNNEQFF.

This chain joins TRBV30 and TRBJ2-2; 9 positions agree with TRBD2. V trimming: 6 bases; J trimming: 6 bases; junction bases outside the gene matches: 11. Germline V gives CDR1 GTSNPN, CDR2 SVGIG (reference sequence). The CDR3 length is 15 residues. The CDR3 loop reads CACPSGTSKAGELFF. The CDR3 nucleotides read TGTGCCTGCCCCTCCGGGACTAGCAAGGCCGGGGAGCTGTTTTTT.

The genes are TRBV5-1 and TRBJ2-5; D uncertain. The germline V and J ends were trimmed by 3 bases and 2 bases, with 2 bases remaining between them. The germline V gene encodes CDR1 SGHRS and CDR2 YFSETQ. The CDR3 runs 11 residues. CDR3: CASSSQETQYF. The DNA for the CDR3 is TGCGCCAGCAGCTCTCAAGAGACCCAGTACTTC.

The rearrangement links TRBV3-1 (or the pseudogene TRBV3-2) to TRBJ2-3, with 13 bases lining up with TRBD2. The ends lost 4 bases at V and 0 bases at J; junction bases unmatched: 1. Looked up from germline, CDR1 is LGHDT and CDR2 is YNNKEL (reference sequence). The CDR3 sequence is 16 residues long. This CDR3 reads CASSRGLAGSTDTQYF. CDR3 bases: TGTGCCAGCAGCCGGGGACTAGCGGGGAGCACAGATACGCAGTATTTT.

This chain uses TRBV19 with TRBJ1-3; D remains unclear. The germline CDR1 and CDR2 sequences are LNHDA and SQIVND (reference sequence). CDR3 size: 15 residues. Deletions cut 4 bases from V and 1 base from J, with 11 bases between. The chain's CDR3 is CASSNLLGSGNTIYF. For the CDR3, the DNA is TGTGCCAGTAGTAACCTACTCGGGTCTGGAAACACCATATATTTT.

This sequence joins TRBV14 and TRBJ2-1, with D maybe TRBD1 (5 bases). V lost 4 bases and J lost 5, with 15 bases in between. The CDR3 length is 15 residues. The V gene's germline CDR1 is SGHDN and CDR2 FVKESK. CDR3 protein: CASSPRTTLNNEQFF. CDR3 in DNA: TGTGCCAGCAGCCCCAGGACAACGCTTAACAATGAGCAGTTCTTC. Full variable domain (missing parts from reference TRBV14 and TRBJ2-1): EAGVTQFPSHSVIEKGQTVTLRCDPISGHDNLYWYRRVMGKEIKFLLHFVKESKQDESGMPNNRFLAERTGGTYSTLKVQPAELEDSGVYFCASSPRTTLNNEQFFGPGTRLTVL.

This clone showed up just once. CDR3 in amino acids: CASSLGTTSGYYNEQFF. The CDR3 DNA sequence: TGTGCCAGCAGCTTAGGAACTACTAGCGGGTACTACAATGAGCAGTTCTTC. The V call is TRBV7-3, the J call TRBJ2-1; 9 bases match TRBD2. Germline V gene lookup returns CDR1 SGHTA and CDR2 FQGTGA. The CDR3 is 17 amino acids. V trimming: 2 bases; J trimming: 3 bases; junction bases outside the gene matches: 8. Supplemented by reference TRBV7-3 and TRBJ2-1, the full variable domain reads GAGVSQTPSNKVTEKGKYVELRCDPISGHTALYWYRQSLGQGPEFLIYFQGTGAADDSGLPNDRFFAVRPEGSVSTLKIQRTERGDSAVYLCASSLGTTSGYYNEQFFGPGTRLTVL.

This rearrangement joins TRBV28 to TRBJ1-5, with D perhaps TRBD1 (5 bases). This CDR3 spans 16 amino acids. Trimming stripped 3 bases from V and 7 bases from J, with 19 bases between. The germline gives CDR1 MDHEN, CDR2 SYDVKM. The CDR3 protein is CASSLGGGLGWQPQHF. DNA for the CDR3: TGTGCCAGCAGTTTGGGTGGGGGGTTAGGGTGGCAGCCCCAGCATTTT.

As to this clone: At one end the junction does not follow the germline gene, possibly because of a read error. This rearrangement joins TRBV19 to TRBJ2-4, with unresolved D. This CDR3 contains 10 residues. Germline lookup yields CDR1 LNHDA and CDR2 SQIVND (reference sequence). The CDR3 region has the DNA TGCGTTATAGCCAAAAACATTCAGTACTTC. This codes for CVIAKNIQYF.

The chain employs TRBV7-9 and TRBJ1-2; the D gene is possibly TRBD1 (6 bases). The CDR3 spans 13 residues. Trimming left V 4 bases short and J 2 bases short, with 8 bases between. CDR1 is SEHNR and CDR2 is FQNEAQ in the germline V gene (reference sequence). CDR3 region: CASSYGQNYGYTF. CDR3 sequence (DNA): TGTGCCAGCAGCTACGGACAGAACTATGGCTACACCTTC.

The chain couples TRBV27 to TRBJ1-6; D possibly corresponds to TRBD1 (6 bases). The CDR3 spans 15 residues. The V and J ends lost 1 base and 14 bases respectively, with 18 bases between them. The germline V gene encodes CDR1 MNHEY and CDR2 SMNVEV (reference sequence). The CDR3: CASSLYREGFEALHF. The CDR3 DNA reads TGTGCCAGCAGTTTATACAGGGAGGGTTTCGAGGCCCTCCACTTT.

The CDR3 DNA reads as TGTGCCAGTAGTACCCTGACAGGGATCAGCACTGAAGCTTTCTTT. Translated: CASSTLTGISTEAFF. This chain uses TRBV19 with TRBJ1-1; the match to TRBD1 covers 7 bases. The CDR3 has 15 residues. The V gene end was trimmed by 4 bases and the J gene end by 4 bases; junction bases not matched to a gene: 9. Germline V CDR1 and CDR2: LNHDA, SQIVND (reference sequence).